The 18 T cell receptor beta chains below were found in one sample sequenced in a study of shared clonotypes between healthy human individuals. Sequenced by immunoSEQ multiplex PCR; TCRdb stores in-frame clones only, minus some. In the table there are 1.6 million or so clones, roughly 96% of which are singletons. Sequenced material: naive CD4+ T cells sorted from blood. Subset denoted: CD45RA+ positively selected. These receptors all come from a man aged 25 to 45 in good health.

The genes are TRBV6-1 and TRBJ2-5; TRBD1 aligns across 8 bases. V gave up 6 bases and J gave up 2 bases; unmatched junction bases: 5. Germline CDR1 reads MNHNS; CDR2 reads SASEGT. The CDR3 consists of 14 residues. The CDR3 protein is CASRVDRAQETQYF. In DNA form, the CDR3 reads TGTGCCAGCAGGGTGGACAGGGCTCAAGAGACCCAGTACTTC.

The J gene is TRBJ1-1, the V gene TRBV28; TRBD1 aligns across 8 bases. The J segment lost 0 bases and the V segment lost 6 bases, leaving 3 bases of the junction unmatched. Germline loops: CDR1 MDHEN, CDR2 SYDVKM. The CDR3 consists of 14 residues. Here the CDR3 reads CASRRTGMNTEAFF. In DNA form, the CDR3 reads TGTGCCAGCAGGCGGACAGGGATGAACACTGAAGCTTTCTTT.

The chain couples TRBV5-5 to TRBJ2-1, with TRBD2 identical over 9 bases. Germline assignment: CDR1 SGHKS and CDR2 YYEKEE (reference sequence). This CDR3 spans 15 amino acids. The V gene end was trimmed by 6 bases and the J gene end by 6 bases; junction bases not matched to a gene: 10. CDR3 sequence reads: CASTPPGLASNEQFF. The CDR3 nucleotides are TGTGCCAGCACCCCACCGGGACTAGCATCCAATGAGCAGTTCTTC.

CDR3: CASSLGRTPYEQYF. CDR3 nucleotides: TGTGCCAGCAGTTTAGGTCGCACCCCCTACGAGCAGTACTTC. This chain links TRBV28 with TRBJ2-7; no clear D gene. The CDR3 length is 14 residues. Trimming cost V 2 bases and J 2 bases, with 10 bases left between them. Per the germline V gene, CDR1 is MDHEN and CDR2 is SYDVKM.

The sample holds one count of this clone. This chain joins TRBV2 and TRBJ2-3; D unclear. V was trimmed by 8 bases and J by 4 bases, leaving 10 bases between them. Germline CDR1 is SNHLY and CDR2 is FYNNEI. This CDR3 is built from 12 residues. The CDR3 bases are TGTGCCAGCCGGTTTGGGGCAGATACGCAGTATTTT. As protein: CASRFGADTQYF.

This clone appeared once. Within the sample, other DNA sequences also encode this same CDR3. The rearrangement uses TRBV7-6 and TRBJ2-1; 7 bases are a match to TRBD2. The CDR3 runs 15 residues. In germline, CDR1 is SGHVS, CDR2 FNYEAQ. V dropped 3 bases and J dropped 1; count of bases not matched to a gene: 3. CDR3 amino acids: CASSLLAASYNEQFF. CDR3 DNA: TGTGCCAGCAGCTTGCTAGCGGCATCCTACAATGAGCAGTTCTTC.

The V call is TRBV18, the J call TRBJ1-1, with a possible D match to TRBD1 (5 bases). Germline V gene sequence: CDR1 KGHSH, CDR2 LQKENI. This CDR3 has 14 amino acids. Trimming took 6 bases from V and 0 from J, leaving 11 bases between them. CDR3 region: CASSPEGVNTEAFF. The CDR3 DNA reads TGTGCCAGCTCGCCCGAAGGGGTGAACACTGAAGCTTTCTTT.

V is TRBV7-8 and J is TRBJ2-3; 10 bases match TRBD1. V lost 4 bases and J lost 8; bases outside the gene matches: 9. Germline-derived CDR1 and CDR2 are SGHVS and FQNEAQ. The CDR3 is 15 residues long. DNA for the CDR3: TGTGCCAGCAGCTCCTACTCCGGGACAGGGGCTACGCAGTATTTT. It codes for CASSSYSGTGATQYF.

This sequence joins TRBV5-1 and TRBJ1-2; 7 bases fit TRBD1. From germline, CDR1 is SGHRS and CDR2 YFSETQ. The J segment lost 1 base and the V segment lost 5 bases, leaving 14 bases of the junction unmatched. CDR3 length: 17 amino acids. This CDR3 reads CASSRSGQDVDNYGYTF. CDR3 in DNA: TGCGCCAGCAGTCGTTCCGGACAGGACGTCGATAACTATGGCTACACCTTC.

V and J are TRBV28 and TRBJ2-1, with D uncertain. From germline, CDR1 is MDHEN and CDR2 SYDVKM. The ends were cut back, 3 bases at V and 9 bases at J, with 3 bases in the middle. This CDR3 is 10 amino acids long. As DNA, the CDR3 is TGTGCCAGCAGTTTGCGTGAGCAGTTCTTC. Translation: CASSLREQFF.

The chain links TRBV5-1 to TRBJ2-2, with 7 bases aligning to TRBD1. CDR1 and CDR2 from the germline V gene are SGHRS and YFSETQ. The CDR3 length is 15 residues. V lost 4 bases and J lost 3; bases outside the gene matches: 6. In DNA, the CDR3 is TGCGCCAGCAGCCAAACAGGGGCGGACACCGGGGAGCTGTTTTTT. It encodes CASSQTGADTGELFF.

A note on this clone: This sample includes further DNA sequences coding for the same CDR3. The chain joins TRBV2 to TRBJ2-1; TRBD1 agrees at 9 bases. V trimming: 6 bases; J trimming: 8 bases; junction bases outside the gene matches: 2. This CDR3 has 12 amino acids. Germline CDR1 SNHLY, CDR2 FYNNEI. Written as DNA, the CDR3 is TGTGCCAGCAGGGACAGGGGTGATGAGCAGTTCTTC. Its translation: CASRDRGDEQFF.

This chain uses TRBV10-1 with TRBJ2-2; D tentatively fits TRBD1 or TRBD2 (5 bases each). The CDR3 has 17 amino acids. Per the germline V gene, CDR1 is WNHNN and CDR2 is SYGVQD (reference sequence). V was clipped by 0 bases and J by 1 base, with 12 bases between them. CDR3 sequence: CASSESSGTGNTGELFF. CDR3 DNA: TGCGCCAGCAGTGAGTCGAGTGGGACGGGGAACACCGGGGAGCTGTTTTTT.

With regard to this clone: Other DNA sequences of this sample code for an identical CDR3. The V gene is TRBV9, the J gene TRBJ2-1; TRBD2 might be the D (5 bases). V was shortened by 1 base and J by 0 bases, with 11 bases between the two germline ends. The CDR3 is 16 amino acids. CDR1 and CDR2 (germline): SGDLS, YYNGEE. CDR3 protein: CASSVLSGSSYNEQFF. CDR3 DNA: TGTGCCAGCAGCGTACTGAGCGGAAGCTCCTACAATGAGCAGTTCTTC.

The genes are TRBV28 and TRBJ2-1; D gene unclear. The CDR3 totals 14 residues. Per the germline V gene, CDR1 is MDHEN and CDR2 is SYDVKM. V was clipped by 6 bases and J by 4 bases, with 13 bases between them. In DNA, the CDR3 is TGTGCCAGCAGACTCCGGGTTATATACAATGAGCAGTTCTTC. Protein product: CASRLRVIYNEQFF.

The J gene is TRBJ2-2, the V gene TRBV5-4; TRBD2 agrees at 9 bases. J was trimmed by 4 bases and V by 3 bases; bases with no gene match: 4. There are 15 residues in the CDR3. Germline CDR1 and CDR2: SGHNT and YYREEE (reference sequence). This CDR3 is CASSYGTSFTGELFF. The CDR3 DNA reads as TGTGCCAGCAGCTACGGGACTAGCTTCACCGGGGAGCTGTTTTTT.

This chain uses TRBV19 with TRBJ2-7, with no clear D. In germline, CDR1 is LNHDA, CDR2 SQIVND (reference sequence). With 6 bases removed from V and 4 bases from J, the gap between germline ends came to 13 bases. CDR3 length: 13 residues. The CDR3 loop reads CASSAKTEYEQYF. In nucleotides, the CDR3 is TGTGCCAGTAGCGCCAAGACTGAATACGAGCAGTACTTC. Filled out from reference TRBV19 and TRBJ2-7, the complete variable domain reads DGGITQSPKYLFRKEGQNVTLSCEQNLNHDAMYWYRQDPGQGLRLIYYSQIVNDFQKGDIAEGYSVSREKKESFPLTVTSAQKNPTAFYLCASSAKTEYEQYFGPGTRLTVT.

The chain has TRBV29-1 and TRBJ2-7, with D perhaps TRBD1 (6 bases). Between the trimmed V and J ends, which lost 6 bases and 3 bases, there was a span of 12 bases. The germline CDR1 and CDR2 sequences are SQVTM and ANQGSEA. The CDR3 extends over 12 amino acids. The CDR3 is CSVRTDYYEQYF. The DNA of the CDR3 is TGCAGCGTCCGGACAGACTACTACGAGCAGTACTTC.